Listed here is a single T cell receptor beta chain. The antigen remains undetermined. J gave up 8 bases and V 4 bases, and 11 bases lay outside the gene matches. Germline CDR1 and CDR2: LGHDT and YNNKEL (reference sequence). The CDR3 consists of 15 residues. This record comes from a study of post-analysis software for immune sequencing data. cDNA libraries for TCR beta contained unique molecular identifiers. TCRdb itself ran the PCR reads through MiXCR, one entry per CDR3 protein. The table records approximately 690,000 distinct CDR3 sequences, roughly three fifths of them present only once. Study-wide points: TRBV5-6, TRBV5-1 and TRBV20-1 were among roughly 5 TRBV segments more frequent in patients than controls.

Input material: blood. The receptor's source is a girl aged 2 to 9 with multiple sclerosis. The rearrangement joins TRBV3-1 to TRBJ2-1; 7 positions match TRBD2. This CDR3 reads CASSRAGEGSDEQFF. The DNA for the CDR3 is TGTGCCAGCAGCCGGGCGGGAGAGGGTTCGGATGAGCAGTTCTTC.